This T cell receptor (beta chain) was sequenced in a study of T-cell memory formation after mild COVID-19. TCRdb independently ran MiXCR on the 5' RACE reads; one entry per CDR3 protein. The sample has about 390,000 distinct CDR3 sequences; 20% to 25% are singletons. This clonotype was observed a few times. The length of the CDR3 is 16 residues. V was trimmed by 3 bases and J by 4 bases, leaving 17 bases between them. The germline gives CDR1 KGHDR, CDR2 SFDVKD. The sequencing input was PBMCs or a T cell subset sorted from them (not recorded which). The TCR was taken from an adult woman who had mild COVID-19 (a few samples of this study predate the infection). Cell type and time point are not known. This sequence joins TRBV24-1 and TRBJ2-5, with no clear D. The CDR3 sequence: CATSDSSTDKRETQYF. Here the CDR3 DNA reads TGTGCCACCAGTGATAGTTCTACAGATAAACGAGAGACCCAGTACTTC.